One sample yielded the 32 T cell receptor beta chains listed below, sequenced in a study of T cell responses to AZD1222 COVID-19 vaccine. This table comes from immunoSEQ multiplex PCR, and its TCRdb copy is limited to in-frame clones, with some not included. The sample lists 210,000 or so clones, about 92% occurring once. The sample was peripheral blood, taken on day 0 of MenACWY control vaccination. The receptors originated from an adult in good health.

The chain uses TRBV9 and TRBJ1-4, with TRBD1 identical over 9 bases. The CDR3 covers 15 residues. Germline-derived CDR1 and CDR2 are SGDLS and YYNGEE. The trim removed 0 bases at V and 10 bases at J, leaving 7 bases unmatched. The CDR3 reads CASSVDQQGAGKLFF. In DNA, the CDR3 is TGTGCCAGCAGCGTAGATCAACAGGGGGCTGGAAAACTGTTTTTT.

Concerning this clone itself: This sample also contains other DNA sequences that code for the same CDR3. CDR3 coding DNA: TGTGCCAGCAGCCAAGGAACGGCGAACACTGAAGCTTTCTTT. It translates to CASSQGTANTEAFF. This chain uses TRBV3-1 (or the pseudogene TRBV3-2) with TRBJ1-1; no firm D call. Trimming stripped 1 base from V and 1 base from J, with 7 bases between. This CDR3 is 14 amino acids long. CDR1 is LGHDT and CDR2 is YNNKEL in the germline V gene (reference sequence).

This clone is a singleton in its sample. The chain combines TRBV3-1 (or the pseudogene TRBV3-2) with TRBJ2-2; 9 bases are a match to TRBD2. CDR1 LGHDT and CDR2 YNNKEL come from the germline V gene (reference sequence). V lost 3 bases, J lost 4 bases, and 0 bases stayed unmatched. This CDR3 comprises 14 residues. The CDR3 spells CASSQREGTGELFF. The DNA for the CDR3 is TGTGCCAGCAGCCAGCGGGAGGGCACCGGGGAGCTGTTTTTT.

The chain carries TRBV18 and TRBJ1-1, with D possibly matching TRBD1 (6 bases). The CDR3 runs 12 residues. V was trimmed by 5 bases and J by 6 bases, leaving 10 bases between them. Germline-derived CDR1 and CDR2 are KGHSH and LQKENI. CDR3 sequence (DNA): TGTGCCAGCTCATCACAGGGAGCTGAAGCTTTCTTT. This translates into CASSSQGAEAFF.

The chain employs TRBV28 and TRBJ1-1, with TRBD1 identical over 9 bases. V lost 4 bases, J lost 0 bases, and 6 bases stayed unmatched. The germline CDR1 and CDR2 sequences are MDHEN and SYDVKM. The CDR3 runs to 16 residues. The CDR3 reads CASSYRTGALNTEAFF. In DNA, the CDR3 is TGTGCCAGCAGTTACCGGACAGGGGCTTTGAACACTGAAGCTTTCTTT.

This rearrangement joins TRBV11-2 to TRBJ1-3; D is uncertain. The CDR3 consists of 15 residues. CDR1 is SGHAT and CDR2 is FQNNGV in the germline V gene. Trimming pared 1 base from V and 4 bases from J, leaving 11 bases between. The CDR3 region is CASSLASVGGNTIYF. CDR3 in DNA: TGTGCCAGCAGCTTAGCGTCAGTAGGAGGAAACACCATATATTTT.

J is TRBJ1-5 and V is TRBV2; 7 nucleotides agree with TRBD1. The germline V gene encodes CDR1 SNHLY and CDR2 FYNNEI. V gave up 7 bases and J gave up 5 bases; unmatched junction bases: 5. This CDR3 comprises 13 residues. As DNA, the CDR3 is TGTGCCAGCACCTTACAGGGGTATCAGCCCCAGCATTTT. Amino acid sequence: CASTLQGYQPQHF.

This rearrangement joins TRBV7-3 to TRBJ1-1; D is uncertain. The length of the CDR3 is 13 residues. CDR1 is SGHTA, CDR2 FQGTGA, per germline. With 1 base removed from V and 5 bases from J, the gap between germline ends came to 8 bases. In DNA, the CDR3 is TGTGCCAGCAGCTTAATAGGTCGGACTGAAGCTTTCTTT. It is translated as CASSLIGRTEAFF.

J is TRBJ2-3 and V is TRBV2; TRBD2 agrees at 9 bases. This CDR3 comprises 16 residues. J lost 4 bases, V lost 6 bases, and 11 bases had no gene match. Germline assignment: CDR1 SNHLY and CDR2 FYNNEI. CDR3 coding DNA: TGTGCCAGCAGGACCGGGACTAGCTATGGTGCAGATACGCAGTATTTT. It codes for CASRTGTSYGADTQYF.

The V call is TRBV18, the J call TRBJ1-1; 7 bases line up with TRBD1. The CDR3 loop spans 15 amino acids. CDR1 and CDR2 (germline): KGHSH, LQKENI. Losses at the gene ends were 4 bases for V and 0 bases for J; bases not matched to a gene: 5. CDR3 nucleotides: TGTGCCAGCTCACTCAGACAGGGCCTGAACACTGAAGCTTTCTTT. This sequence encodes CASSLRQGLNTEAFF.

In regard to this clone: A junction boundary mismatches the germline segment, possibly from a read error. The gene calls are TRBV7-9 and TRBJ2-1; 7 nucleotides agree with TRBD1. Germline V gene sequence: CDR1 SEHNR, CDR2 FQNEAQ (reference sequence). The CDR3 sequence is 12 residues long. CDR3 in amino acids: CASSLDGQACVF. For the CDR3, the DNA is TGTGCCAGCAGCTTAGATGGACAGGCGTGCGTCTTC.

The chain uses TRBV19 and TRBJ1-5; maybe TRBD1 (5 bases). Germline V gene sequence: CDR1 LNHDA, CDR2 SQIVND (reference sequence). V lost 9 bases and J 4 bases, leaving 16 bases between the germline ends. The CDR3 extends over 14 amino acids. The CDR3 loop reads CASVPGRINQPQHF. CDR3 nucleotide sequence: TGTGCCAGCGTACCGGGACGGATAAATCAGCCCCAGCATTTT.

This chain links TRBV7-6 with TRBJ1-5; perhaps TRBD1 as D (6 bases). From germline, CDR1 is SGHVS and CDR2 FNYEAQ. The CDR3 has 13 amino acids. With 1 base removed from V and 5 bases from J, the gap between germline ends came to 6 bases. As DNA, the CDR3 is TGTGCCAGCAGCTTAGGGGGGCATCAGCCCCAGCATTTT. Translation: CASSLGGHQPQHF.

The chain joins TRBV19 to TRBJ1-5, with TRBD1 identical over 7 bases. J lost 7 bases, V lost 4 bases, and 13 bases had no gene match. Germline CDR1 is LNHDA and CDR2 is SQIVND (reference sequence). The CDR3 totals 16 residues. As DNA, the CDR3 is TGTGCCAGTAGTAGTTCCGGGACAGCGACCGGGCAGCCCCAGCATTTT. This sequence encodes CASSSSGTATGQPQHF.

The J gene is TRBJ2-2, the V gene TRBV12-3 or TRBV12-4; D not certain. V lost 4 bases and J lost 7, with 4 bases in between. This CDR3 contains 11 residues. CDR3 residues: CASSSIGELFF. The CDR3, as DNA: TGTGCCAGCAGTTCGATCGGGGAGCTGTTTTTT.

The chain joins TRBV6-1 to TRBJ1-5; TRBD1 matches at 10 bases. Germline V gene data show CDR1 as MNHNS and CDR2 as SASEGT. CDR3 length: 16 amino acids. V lost 1 base and J lost 7; bases outside the gene matches: 7. In DNA form, the CDR3 reads TGTGCCAGCAGTGAAGTTGGGGACAGGGGTATCCAGCCCCAGCATTTT. Residues: CASSEVGDRGIQPQHF.

This clone has only one observation. J is TRBJ2-1 and V is TRBV4-3; D not certain. The CDR3 spans 17 residues. Germline CDR1 reads LGHNA; CDR2 reads YSLEER. The germline V and J ends were trimmed by 4 bases and 0 bases, with 16 bases remaining between them. The CDR3 loop is CASSPYTTQSSYNEQFF. The CDR3 DNA follows: TGCGCCAGCAGCCCTTACACTACTCAAAGCTCCTACAATGAGCAGTTCTTC.

The chain joins TRBV5-1 to TRBJ1-2, with a tentative D call TRBD1 (5 bases). CDR1 is SGHRS and CDR2 is YFSETQ in the germline V gene. The CDR3 is made up of 13 amino acids. Trimming removed 0 bases at V and 4 bases at J, with 7 bases between. The CDR3 DNA follows: TGCGCCAGCAGCTTGGAAGGGGCCTATGGCTACACCTTC. This codes for CASSLEGAYGYTF.

CDR3 sequence: CASSLAFRDVETQYF. As DNA, the CDR3 is TGTGCCAGCAGCTTGGCATTTCGGGATGTAGAGACCCAGTACTTC. The chain uses TRBV5-4 and TRBJ2-5, with D maybe TRBD2 (5 bases). The CDR3 loop spans 15 amino acids. Germline V gene data show CDR1 as SGHNT and CDR2 as YYREEE (reference sequence). The V end lost 0 bases, the J end lost 4 bases, and 13 bases lay between the germline ends.

The CDR3 sequence is CASSLGERTNTEAFF. The DNA for the CDR3 is TGTGCCAGCAGCTTAGGTGAGAGGACGAACACTGAAGCTTTCTTT. The rearrangement uses TRBV7-2 and TRBJ1-1; no definite D call. This CDR3 has 15 residues. In germline, CDR1 is SGHTA, CDR2 FQGNSA. Trimming took 1 base from V and 1 from J, leaving 10 bases between them.

This chain joins TRBV19 and TRBJ1-5; no definite D call. Trimming cost V 6 bases and J 7 bases, with 16 bases left between them. The CDR3 loop spans 14 amino acids. Germline CDR1 and CDR2: LNHDA and SQIVND (reference sequence). CDR3 region: CASSPEYWSQPQHF. The CDR3 region has the DNA TGTGCCAGTAGCCCCGAATATTGGTCACAGCCCCAGCATTTT.

The chain joins TRBV4-3 to TRBJ1-4; possibly TRBD1 for D (5 bases). Germline CDR1 and CDR2: LGHNA and YSLEER. V lost 0 bases to trimming and J lost 8 bases, with 13 bases between them. The CDR3 contains 15 residues. The CDR3 DNA sequence: TGCGCCAGCAGCCAAGATGCAGGGTTTGGCGAAAAACTGTTTTTT. It yields the protein CASSQDAGFGEKLFF.

This chain joins TRBV12-3 or TRBV12-4 and TRBJ1-3, with D unclear. Trimming left V 2 bases short and J 4 bases short, with 3 bases between. The CDR3 totals 12 residues. CDR3 residues: CASSLSGNTIYF. CDR3 nucleotide sequence: TGTGCCAGCAGTTTATCCGGAAACACCATATATTTT.

The rearrangement joins TRBV5-1 to TRBJ2-1, with TRBD2 identical over 11 bases. This CDR3 is 15 amino acids long. Germline V gene data show CDR1 as SGHRS and CDR2 as YFSETQ. Trimming at V came to 3 bases and at J to 7 bases, leaving 6 bases not matched to a gene. DNA for the CDR3: TGCGCCAGCAGCTGGCTAGCGGGGGGAGTAAATGAGCAGTTCTTC. Protein: CASSWLAGGVNEQFF.

The chain recombines TRBV5-1 with TRBJ1-6; D remains unclear. CDR3 size: 14 residues. The V gene's germline CDR1 is SGHRS and CDR2 YFSETQ. The germline V and J ends were trimmed by 0 bases and 10 bases, with 11 bases remaining between them. The CDR3 DNA follows: TGCGCCAGCAGCTTGGTTGTTGGGGAATCACCCCTCCACTTT. As protein: CASSLVVGESPLHF.

The chain uses TRBV19 and TRBJ1-5; D may be TRBD1 (5 bases). There are 13 residues in the CDR3. V lost 5 bases to trimming and J lost 16 bases, with 21 bases between them. CDR1 is LNHDA and CDR2 is SQIVND in the germline V gene (reference sequence). CDR3: CASSPPGHSGFHF. CDR3 coding DNA: TGTGCCAGTAGTCCTCCGGGGCATTCGGGGTTTCATTTT.

The rearrangement uses TRBV21-1 and TRBJ1-4; TRBD1 is the table's D call and was not checked against the DNA. TRBV21-1 is listed as a pseudogene. The CDR3 has 16 amino acids. The CDR3 DNA follows: TGTGCCAGCAGCATGACAGGTTGGCTGGCTAATGAAAAACTGTTTTTT. Translation gives CASSMTGWLANEKLFF.

This clone was detected only once. The rearrangement uses TRBV30 and TRBJ1-6, with D maybe TRBD1 (5 bases). The CDR3 runs to 13 residues. Germline V lookup: CDR1 GTSNPN, CDR2 SVGIG (reference sequence). V lost 5 bases and J lost 8, with 13 bases in between. The DNA of the CDR3 is TGTGCCTGGGGCCGGGACTTCGATTCACCCCTCCACTTT. Protein sequence: CAWGRDFDSPLHF. Complete variable domain (other parts from reference TRBV30 and TRBJ1-6): SQTIHQWPATLVQPVGSPLSLECTVEGTSNPNLYWYRQAAGRGLQLLFYSVGIGQISSEVPQNLSASRPQDRQFILSSKKLLLSDSGFYLCAWGRDFDSPLHFGNGTRLTVT.

The rearrangement links TRBV9 to TRBJ1-1; D is possibly TRBD1 (6 bases). V was trimmed by 4 bases and J by 0 bases, leaving 22 bases between them. There are 18 residues in the CDR3. Germline CDR1 SGDLS, CDR2 YYNGEE. In DNA, the CDR3 is TGTGCCAGCAGCCCGACATCTGGGGGGGCCAATATGAACACTGAAGCTTTCTTT. Protein sequence: CASSPTSGGANMNTEAFF.

This clone was recorded only once. The chain links TRBV5-1 to TRBJ2-7, with TRBD1 matching over 9 bases. The ends lost 4 bases at V and 1 base at J; junction bases unmatched: 9. Germline loops: CDR1 SGHRS, CDR2 YFSETQ. This CDR3 has 16 residues. CDR3 coding DNA: TGCGCCAGCAGCCCGGTACCACAGGGGGCATCCTACGAGCAGTACTTC. It specifies CASSPVPQGASYEQYF. Full variable domain (outside the CDR3, taken from reference TRBV5-1 and TRBJ2-7): KAGVTQTPRYLIKTRGQQVTLSCSPISGHRSVSWYQQTPGQGLQFLFEYFSETQRNKGNFPGRFSGRQFSNSRSEMNVSTLELGDSALYLCASSPVPQGASYEQYFGPGTRLTVT.

V is TRBV3-1 (or the pseudogene TRBV3-2) and J is TRBJ1-3, with D hard to call. Trimming stripped 2 bases from V and 0 bases from J, with 11 bases between. Germline-derived CDR1 and CDR2 are LGHDT and YNNKEL (reference sequence). CDR3 length: 16 amino acids. The CDR3 nucleotides read TGTGCCAGCAGCCAAAACTCAGAAGACTCTGGAAACACCATATATTTT. This codes for CASSQNSEDSGNTIYF.

The CDR3 nucleotides are TGTGCCAGCAAGGACTACACAGATACGCAGTATTTT. Its translation is CASKDYTDTQYF. This chain connects TRBV6-5 to TRBJ2-3; D is perhaps TRBD2 (6 bases). With 7 bases removed from V and 2 bases from J, the gap between germline ends came to 7 bases. CDR3 length: 12 residues. Germline-derived CDR1 and CDR2 are MNHEY and SVGAGI.